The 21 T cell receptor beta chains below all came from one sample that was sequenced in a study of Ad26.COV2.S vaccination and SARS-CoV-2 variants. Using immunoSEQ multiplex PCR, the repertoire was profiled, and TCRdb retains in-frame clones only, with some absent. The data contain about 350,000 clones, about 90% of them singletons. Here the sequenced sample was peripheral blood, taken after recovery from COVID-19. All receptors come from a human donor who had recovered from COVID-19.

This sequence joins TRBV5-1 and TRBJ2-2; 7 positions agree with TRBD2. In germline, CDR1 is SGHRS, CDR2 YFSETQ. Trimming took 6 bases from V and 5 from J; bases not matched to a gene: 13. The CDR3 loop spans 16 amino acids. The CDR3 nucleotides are TGCGCCAGCAACCAAGGCGGGGGTCTCTCAACCGGGGAGCTGTTTTTT. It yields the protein CASNQGGGLSTGELFF.

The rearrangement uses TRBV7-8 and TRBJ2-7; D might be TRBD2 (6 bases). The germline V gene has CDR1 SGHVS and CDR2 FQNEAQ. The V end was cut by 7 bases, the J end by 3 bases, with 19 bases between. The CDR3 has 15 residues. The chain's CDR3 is CASNPDRLVFYEQYF. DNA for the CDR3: TGTGCCAGCAACCCCGACAGACTAGTCTTCTACGAGCAGTACTTC.

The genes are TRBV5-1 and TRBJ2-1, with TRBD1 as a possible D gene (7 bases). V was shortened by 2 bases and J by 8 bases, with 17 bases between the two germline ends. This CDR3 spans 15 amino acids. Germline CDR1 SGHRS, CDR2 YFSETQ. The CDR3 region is CASSFQGGLGDEQFF. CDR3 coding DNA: TGCGCCAGCAGCTTTCAGGGGGGCTTGGGGGATGAGCAGTTCTTC. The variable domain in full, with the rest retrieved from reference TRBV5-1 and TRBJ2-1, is KAGVTQTPRYLIKTRGQQVTLSCSPISGHRSVSWYQQTPGQGLQFLFEYFSETQRNKGNFPGRFSGRQFSNSRSEMNVSTLELGDSALYLCASSFQGGLGDEQFFGPGTRLTVL.

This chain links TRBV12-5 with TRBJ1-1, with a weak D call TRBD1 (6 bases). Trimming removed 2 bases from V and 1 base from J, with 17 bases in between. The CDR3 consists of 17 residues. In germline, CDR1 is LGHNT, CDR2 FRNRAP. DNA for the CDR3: TGTGCTAGTGGTTTGACCTTAGGGGGGTTTAGGAACACTGAAGCTTTCTTT. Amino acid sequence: CASGLTLGGFRNTEAFF.

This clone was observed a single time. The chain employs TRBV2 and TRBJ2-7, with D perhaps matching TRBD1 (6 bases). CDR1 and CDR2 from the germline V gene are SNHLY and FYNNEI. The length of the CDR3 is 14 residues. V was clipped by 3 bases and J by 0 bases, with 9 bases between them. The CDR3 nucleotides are TGTGCCAGCAGTGAGCAGGGGCCCTCCTACGAGCAGTACTTC. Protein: CASSEQGPSYEQYF.

CDR3: CASSLSWPYEQYF. Here the CDR3 DNA reads TGTGCCAGCAGTTTATCCTGGCCCTACGAGCAGTACTTC. The chain employs TRBV12-3 or TRBV12-4 and TRBJ2-7; D unclear. The CDR3 is 13 amino acids. Trimming took off 2 bases at V and 2 bases at J, with 7 bases between the two ends.

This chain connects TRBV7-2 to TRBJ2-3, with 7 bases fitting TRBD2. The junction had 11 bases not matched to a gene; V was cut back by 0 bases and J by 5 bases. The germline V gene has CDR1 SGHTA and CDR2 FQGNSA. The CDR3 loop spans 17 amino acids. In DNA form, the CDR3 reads TGTGCCAGCAGCTTAGCGCCCGGGACTACCTCCTTAGATACGCAGTATTTT. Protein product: CASSLAPGTTSLDTQYF.

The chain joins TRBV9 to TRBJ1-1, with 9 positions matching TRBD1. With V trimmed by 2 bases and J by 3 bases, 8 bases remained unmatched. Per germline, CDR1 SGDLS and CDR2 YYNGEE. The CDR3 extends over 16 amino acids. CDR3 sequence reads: CASSVDWDRVDTEAFF. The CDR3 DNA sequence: TGTGCCAGCAGCGTCGATTGGGACAGGGTTGACACTGAAGCTTTCTTT.

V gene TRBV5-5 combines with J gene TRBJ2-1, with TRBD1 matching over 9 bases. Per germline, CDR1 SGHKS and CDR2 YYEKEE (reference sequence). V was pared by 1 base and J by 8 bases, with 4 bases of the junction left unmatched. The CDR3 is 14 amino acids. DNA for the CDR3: TGTGCCAGCAGCTTGAGACAGGGGGTCGATGAGCAGTTCTTC. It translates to CASSLRQGVDEQFF.

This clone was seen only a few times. CDR3 amino acids: CASSQGRTLNNSPLHF. CDR3 DNA: TGCGCCAGCAGCCAAGGCAGGACACTGAATAATTCACCCCTCCACTTT. The chain recombines TRBV4-3 with TRBJ1-6, with a possible D match to TRBD1 (5 bases). This CDR3 comprises 16 residues. Germline values: CDR1 LGHNA, CDR2 YSLEER. V shed 1 base and J shed 5 bases, with 12 bases lying between them.

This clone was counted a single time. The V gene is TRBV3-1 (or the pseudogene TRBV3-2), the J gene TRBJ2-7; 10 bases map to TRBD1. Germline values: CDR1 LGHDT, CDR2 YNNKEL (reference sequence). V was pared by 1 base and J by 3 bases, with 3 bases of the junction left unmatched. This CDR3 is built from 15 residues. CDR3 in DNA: TGTGCCAGCAGCCAAGGGACAGGGGGGGGCTACGAGCAGTACTTC. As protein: CASSQGTGGGYEQYF.

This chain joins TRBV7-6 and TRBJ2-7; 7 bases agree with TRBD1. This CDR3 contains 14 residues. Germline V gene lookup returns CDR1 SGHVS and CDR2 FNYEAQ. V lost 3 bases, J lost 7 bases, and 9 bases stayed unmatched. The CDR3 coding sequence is TGTGCCAGCAGCTTTCCGGGACAGTCTTTAGAGCAGTACTTC. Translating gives CASSFPGQSLEQYF.

The CDR3 coding sequence is TGTGCCAGCAGCCGGGACCAAAGAGAGCAGTTCTTC. Translated, it gives CASSRDQREQFF. The chain couples TRBV27 to TRBJ2-1; D assignment may be TRBD1 or TRBD2 (5 bases each). V lost 6 bases and J lost 10, with 13 bases in between. The CDR3 runs to 12 residues. Germline-derived CDR1 and CDR2 are MNHEY and SMNVEV (reference sequence).

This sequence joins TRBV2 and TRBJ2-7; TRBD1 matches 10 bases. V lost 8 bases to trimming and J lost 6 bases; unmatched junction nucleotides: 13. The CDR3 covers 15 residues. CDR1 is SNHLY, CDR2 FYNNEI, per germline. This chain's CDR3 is CASREYGTGDPEQYF. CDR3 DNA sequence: TGTGCCAGCCGGGAATACGGGACAGGGGATCCCGAGCAGTACTTC. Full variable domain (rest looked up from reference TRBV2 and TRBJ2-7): EPEVTQTPSHQVTQMGQEVILRCVPISNHLYFYWYRQILGQKVEFLVSFYNNEISEKSEIFDDQFSVERPDGSNFTLKIRSTKLEDSAMYFCASREYGTGDPEQYFGPGTRLTVT.

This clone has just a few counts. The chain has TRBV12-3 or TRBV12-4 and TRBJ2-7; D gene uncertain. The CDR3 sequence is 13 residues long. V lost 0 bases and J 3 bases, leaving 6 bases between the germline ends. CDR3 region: CASSLAGFYEQYF. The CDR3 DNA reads TGTGCCAGCAGTTTAGCTGGATTCTACGAGCAGTACTTC.

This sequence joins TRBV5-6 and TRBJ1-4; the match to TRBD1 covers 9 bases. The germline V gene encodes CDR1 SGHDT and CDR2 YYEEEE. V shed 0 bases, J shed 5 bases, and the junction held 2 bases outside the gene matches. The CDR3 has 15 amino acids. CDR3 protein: CASSLVGTGNEKLFF. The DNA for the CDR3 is TGTGCCAGCAGCTTGGTCGGGACAGGGAATGAAAAACTGTTTTTT.

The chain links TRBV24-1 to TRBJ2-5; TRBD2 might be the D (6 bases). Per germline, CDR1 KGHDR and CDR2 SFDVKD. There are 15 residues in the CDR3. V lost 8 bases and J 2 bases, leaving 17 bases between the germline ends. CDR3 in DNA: TGTGCCACCACCCCCTTGGAGGGTCTTCAAGAGACCCAGTACTTC. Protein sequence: CATTPLEGLQETQYF.

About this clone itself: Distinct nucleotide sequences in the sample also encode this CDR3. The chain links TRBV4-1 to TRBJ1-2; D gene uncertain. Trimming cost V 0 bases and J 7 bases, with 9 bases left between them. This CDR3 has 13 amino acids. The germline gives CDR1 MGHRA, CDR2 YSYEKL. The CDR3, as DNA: TGCGCCAGCAGCCAAGAGGGCGTGGGTGGCTACACCTTC. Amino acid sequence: CASSQEGVGGYTF.

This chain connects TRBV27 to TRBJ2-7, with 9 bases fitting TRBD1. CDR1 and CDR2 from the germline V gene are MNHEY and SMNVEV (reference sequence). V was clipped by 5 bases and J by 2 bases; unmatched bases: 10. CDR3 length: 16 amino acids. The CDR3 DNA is TGTGCCAGCAGTACGCCACTCCGGGACAGGGCCTACGAGCAGTACTTC. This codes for CASSTPLRDRAYEQYF.

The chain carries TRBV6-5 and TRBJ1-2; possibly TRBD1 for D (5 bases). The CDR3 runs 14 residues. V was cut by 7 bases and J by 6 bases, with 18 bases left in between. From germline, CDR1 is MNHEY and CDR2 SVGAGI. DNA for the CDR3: TGTGCCAGCATGACTCTGGGGTCGGGGCATGGCTACACCTTC. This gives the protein CASMTLGSGHGYTF.

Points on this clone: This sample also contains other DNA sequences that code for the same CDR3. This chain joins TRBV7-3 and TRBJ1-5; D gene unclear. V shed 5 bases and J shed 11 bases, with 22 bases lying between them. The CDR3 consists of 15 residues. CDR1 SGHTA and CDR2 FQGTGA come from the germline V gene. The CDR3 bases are TGTGCCAGCAGCCCCCGACTTACCTGGAGGTCGGCCCAGCATTTT. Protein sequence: CASSPRLTWRSAQHF.